This TCR beta chain was identified during a study of early T cells in non-severe SARS-CoV-2 infection. Background on the study: Sequencing was performed on bulk RNA from unsorted whole blood, leaving chains unpaired. General study points: Anti-spike CD8 specificities were favored by VDJdb matching, whose results missed private and CD4 specificities.

This clonotype was counted only a few times. Its antigen is not identified. V lost 8 bases to trimming and J lost 0 bases; unmatched junction nucleotides: 2. Per germline, CDR1 SQVTM and CDR2 ANQGSEA. The CDR3 totals 13 residues. Individually, cDNA molecules had unique molecular identifiers attached to them. From the 5' RACE reads, TCRdb called clonotypes with MiXCR, one entry per CDR3 protein. The table has around 86,000 distinct CDR3 sequences, roughly 14% seen once; the top ten hold about 0.59%. Sequencing was performed on whole blood. The rearrangement links TRBV29-1 to TRBJ2-1; the match to TRBD1 covers 9 bases. The source is an adult who was a healthcare worker with PCR-confirmed SARS-CoV-2 infection or an uninfected control (not recorded which). The CDR3 DNA sequence: TGCAGCTCGGGACAGGGCTCCTACAATGAGCAGTTCTTC. It specifies CSSGQGSYNEQFF.